The present T cell receptor (beta chain) was sequenced within a study of identical twins. Points on this clonotype: The antigen is undetermined.

Template switching added a universal primer site, and cDNA bore unique molecular identifiers. TCRdb ran MiXCR on the 5' RACE reads and lists one entry per CDR3 protein. The profile covers roughly 690,000 distinct CDR3 sequences, with 20% to 25% appearing a single time and about 4.5% taken by the ten largest. The CDR3 length is 13 residues. V gave up 4 bases and J gave up 3 bases, with 7 bases separating them. The germline V gene has CDR1 MNHNS and CDR2 SASEGT. Study findings and constraints: Insertion counts were lower in abundant cord blood beta clonotypes, a trend that memory repertoires did not show.

This same sample was also part of a study on T cells expressing NK-cell markers. This second study notes: Sequencing of TCR beta repertoires drew on sorted CD3+CD56+NKG2C+, CD3+CD56+NKG2C- and CD3+CD56-NKG2C+ T cells.

The sequence was collected from a woman between 18 and 29 years old in good health. Sequences were obtained from PBMCs. The chain employs TRBV6-1 and TRBJ1-3; D is unclear. Written as DNA, the CDR3 is TGTGCCAGCAGTGCGGGAGGTGGAAACACCATATATTTT. Protein sequence: CASSAGGGNTIYF.